This TCR beta chain was captured by sequencing in a study of T-cell memory formation after mild COVID-19. Notes on the study in general: A second wave expanding day 15 to 37 was CD4+-biased; contracting clones were balanced. CD4+ contracting clones were found mainly in CM and EM, and CD8+ ones in EMRA. Certain responding clones were present in pre-infection memory, suggesting participation of cross-reactive memory.

V dropped 1 base and J dropped 5 bases, with 4 bases sitting between them. This CDR3 comprises 12 residues. Germline values: CDR1 KGHDR, CDR2 SFDVKD. 5'RACE primed from the constant segment yielded TCR alpha and TCR beta cDNA libraries bearing sample barcodes and UMIs. Via MiXCR, TCRdb re-called the 5' RACE reads, giving one row per CDR3 protein. The data hold some 190,000 distinct CDR3 sequences, with 16% observed a single time. Turning to this clonotype: What it binds is unknown.

The J gene is TRBJ2-5, the V gene TRBV24-1; no clear D. The sample was PBMCs or a T cell subset sorted from them (not recorded which). This receptor was taken from an adult woman who had mild COVID-19 (a few samples of this study predate the infection). Cell type and time point are not known. CDR3 loop: CATSDFRETQYF. The CDR3 DNA reads TGTGCCACCAGTGATTTCAGGGAGACCCAGTACTTC.